This T cell receptor beta chain was captured in a study of T-cell reconstitution after alpha-beta-depleted transplantation in children. V lost 5 bases, J lost 6 bases, and 19 bases lay in between. The CDR3 extends over 16 amino acids. The library targeted TCRbeta and was prepared with unique molecular identifiers. TCRdb reprocessed the PCR reads with MiXCR, giving one entry per CDR3 protein. The sample shows 640,000 or so distinct CDR3 sequences, roughly 15% of them seen only once. The chain uses TRBV12-3 or TRBV12-4 and TRBJ2-2, with TRBD1 as a possible D gene (6 bases). The source material was PBMCs from the stem cell graft donor, sampled from the stem cell graft. The TCR originated in a human donor who donated a stem cell graft to a child with acute myeloid leukemia. CDR3 sequence reads: CASSLGWGQGAGELFF. The CDR3, as DNA: TGTGCCAGCAGTCTTGGGTGGGGGCAAGGTGCCGGGGAGCTGTTTTTT.